The 5 T cell receptor beta chains listed next were all sequenced from one sample in a study of Graves' ophthalmopathy and Graves' hyperthyroidism. CDR3 regions of TCR beta were amplified from RNA transcripts. HTBI primers were used in a first-round RT-PCR, which preceded a second-round multiplex PCR. TCRdb independently ran MiXCR on the multiplex PCR reads; one entry per CDR3 protein. The table lists some 240,000 distinct CDR3 sequences, about 47% of them singletons. Sequencing used peripheral blood. The receptors originated from an adult man with Graves' ophthalmopathy.

The chain links TRBV7-9 to TRBJ2-6; D gene unclear. CDR1 and CDR2 (germline): SEHNR, FQNEAQ (reference sequence). Trimming took off 0 bases at V and 0 bases at J, with 12 bases between the two ends. The CDR3 runs 18 residues. The CDR3 loop is CASSLAIGSTSGANVLTF. The CDR3 DNA is TGTGCCAGCAGCTTAGCGATAGGAAGTACCTCTGGGGCCAACGTCCTGACTTTC. Using reference TRBV7-9 and TRBJ2-6 for the parts outside the CDR3, the full variable domain is DTGVSQNPRHKITKRGQNVTFRCDPISEHNRLYWYRQTLGQGPEFLTYFQNEAQLEKSRLLSDRFSAERPKGSFSTLEIQRTEQGDSAMYLCASSLAIGSTSGANVLTFGAGSRLTVL.

The rearrangement uses TRBV12-3 or TRBV12-4 and TRBJ2-7; 8 positions agree with TRBD1. With 4 bases clipped from V and 3 bases from J, the junction kept 8 bases outside the gene matches. The CDR3 extends over 15 amino acids. CDR3 residues: CASSSPRQGIYEQYF. The CDR3 DNA is TGTGCCAGCAGTTCTCCGAGACAGGGGATCTACGAGCAGTACTTC.

The chain recombines TRBV19 with TRBJ2-7, with D possibly TRBD2 on 6 matching bases. Germline V gene lookup returns CDR1 LNHDA and CDR2 SQIVND (reference sequence). Between the trimmed V and J ends, which lost 6 bases and 5 bases, there was a span of 14 bases. CDR3 size: 13 residues. CDR3 sequence reads: CASSGTGVHEQYF. In nucleotides, the CDR3 is TGTGCCAGTAGCGGGACGGGGGTCCACGAGCAGTACTTC. Full variable domain (missing parts from reference TRBV19 and TRBJ2-7): DGGITQSPKYLFRKEGQNVTLSCEQNLNHDAMYWYRQDPGQGLRLIYYSQIVNDFQKGDIAEGYSVSREKKESFPLTVTSAQKNPTAFYLCASSGTGVHEQYFGPGTRLTVT.

Of note for this clonotype: One end of the junction is discordant with germline, which a read error may explain. This chain joins TRBV10-2 and TRBJ1-2, with a weak D call TRBD1 (5 bases). The germline CDR1 and CDR2 sequences are WSHSY and SAAADI. This CDR3 is 15 amino acids long. CDR3 in amino acids: CASSSAGGGVYGYTF. For the CDR3, the DNA is TGTGCCAGCAGTTCGGCGGGTGGAGGGGTCTATGGCTACACCTTC.

About this clonotype itself: The junction departs from germline at one end; a sequencing error may be responsible. V gene TRBV14 combines with J gene TRBJ2-7; 8 positions agree with TRBD1. This CDR3 region has 11 residues. The germline V gene encodes CDR1 SGHDN and CDR2 FVKESK. In DNA, the CDR3 is TGTGCCAGCAGCCCGGGACAGGAGCGGTACTTC. Its protein product is CASSPGQERYF.